This TCR beta chain emerged from a study of CXCR3-negative and CXCR3-positive naive CD8 T cells. Germline V lookup: CDR1 SGHDN, CDR2 FVKESK. The CDR3 runs to 16 residues. The method, 5' RACE with UMI labels, was used to prepare the TRB cDNA libraries. TCRdb reworked the 5' RACE reads into one entry per CDR3 protein, no DNA. Its listing shows around 45,000 distinct CDR3 sequences. This chain uses TRBV14 with TRBJ2-4. The TCR comes from a human donor in good health. Some clones in this sample may be carry-over from other donors' samples. The sequencing sample was made of naive CXCR3- CD8+ T cells from blood. Subset here: CD45RO-CCR7+CD27+CD95- naive CD8+ T cells lacking CXCR3 (TNR3-). The CDR3 is CASSQARGLAKNIQYF.